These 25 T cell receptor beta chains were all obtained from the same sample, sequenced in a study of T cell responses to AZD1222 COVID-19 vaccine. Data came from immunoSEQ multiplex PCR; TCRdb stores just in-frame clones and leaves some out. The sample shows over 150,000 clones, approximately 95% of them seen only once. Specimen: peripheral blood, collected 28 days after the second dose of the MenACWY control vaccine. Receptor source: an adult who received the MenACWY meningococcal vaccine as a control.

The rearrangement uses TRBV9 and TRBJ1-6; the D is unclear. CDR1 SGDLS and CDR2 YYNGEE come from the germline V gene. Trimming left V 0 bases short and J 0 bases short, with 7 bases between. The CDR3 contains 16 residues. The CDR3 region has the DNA TGTGCCAGCAGCGTAGAGCATGACTCCTATAATTCACCCCTCCACTTT. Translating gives CASSVEHDSYNSPLHF.

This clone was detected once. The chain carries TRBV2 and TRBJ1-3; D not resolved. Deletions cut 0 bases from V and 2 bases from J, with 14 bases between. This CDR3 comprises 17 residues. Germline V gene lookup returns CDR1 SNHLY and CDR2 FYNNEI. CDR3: CASSEAASRVPGNTIYF. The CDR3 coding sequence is TGTGCCAGCAGTGAAGCCGCGTCACGAGTCCCTGGAAACACCATATATTTT.

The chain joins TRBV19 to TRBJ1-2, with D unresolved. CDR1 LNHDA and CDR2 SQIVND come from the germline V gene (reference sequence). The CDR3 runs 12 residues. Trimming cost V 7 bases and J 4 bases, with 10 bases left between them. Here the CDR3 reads CASTKDRYGYTF. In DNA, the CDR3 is TGTGCCAGTACCAAGGACCGCTATGGCTACACCTTC.

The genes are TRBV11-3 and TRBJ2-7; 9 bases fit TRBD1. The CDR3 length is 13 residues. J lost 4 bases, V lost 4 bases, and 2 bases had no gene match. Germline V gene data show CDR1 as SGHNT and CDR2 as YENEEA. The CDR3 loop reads CASSSGTGYEQYF. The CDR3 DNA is TGTGCCAGCAGCTCCGGGACAGGGTACGAGCAGTACTTC.

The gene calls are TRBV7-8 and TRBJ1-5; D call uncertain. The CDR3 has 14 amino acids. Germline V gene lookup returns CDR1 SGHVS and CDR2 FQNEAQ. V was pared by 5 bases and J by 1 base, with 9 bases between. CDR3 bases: TGTGCCAGCAGCCCACGCCGGAGCAATCAGCCCCAGCATTTT. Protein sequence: CASSPRRSNQPQHF. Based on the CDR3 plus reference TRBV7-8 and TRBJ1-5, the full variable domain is GAGVSQSPRYKVAKRGQDVALRCDPISGHVSLFWYQQALGQGPEFLTYFQNEAQLDKSGLPSDRFFAERPEGSVSTLKIQRTQQEDSAVYLCASSPRRSNQPQHFGDGTRLSIL.

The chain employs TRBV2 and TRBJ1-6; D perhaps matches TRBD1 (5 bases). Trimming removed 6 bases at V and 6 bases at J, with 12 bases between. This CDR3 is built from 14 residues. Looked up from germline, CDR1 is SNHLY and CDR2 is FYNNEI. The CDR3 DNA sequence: TGTGCCAGCAGCAACGACAGAGTTAATTCACCCCTCCACTTT. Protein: CASSNDRVNSPLHF.

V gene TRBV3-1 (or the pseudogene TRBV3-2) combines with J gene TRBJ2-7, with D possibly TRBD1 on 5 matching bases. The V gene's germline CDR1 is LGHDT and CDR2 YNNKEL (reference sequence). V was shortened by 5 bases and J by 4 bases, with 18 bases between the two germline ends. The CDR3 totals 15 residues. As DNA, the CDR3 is TGTGCCAGCAGCACGGTCGGGCAGGGCCCTTACGAGCAGTACTTC. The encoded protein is CASSTVGQGPYEQYF.

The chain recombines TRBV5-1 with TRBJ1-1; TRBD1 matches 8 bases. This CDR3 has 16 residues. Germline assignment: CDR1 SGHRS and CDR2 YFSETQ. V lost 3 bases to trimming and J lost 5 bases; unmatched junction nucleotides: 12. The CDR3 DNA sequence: TGCGCCAGCAGCTCCGCAGGGACAGGAAAGGGTACTGAAGCTTTCTTT. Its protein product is CASSSAGTGKGTEAFF.

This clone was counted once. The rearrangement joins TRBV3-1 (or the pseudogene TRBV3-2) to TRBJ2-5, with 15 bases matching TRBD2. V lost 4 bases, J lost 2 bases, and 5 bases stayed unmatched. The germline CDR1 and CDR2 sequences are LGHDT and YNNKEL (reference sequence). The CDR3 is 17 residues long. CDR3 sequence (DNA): TGTGCCAGCAGCCCGGGGACTAGCGGGGGGCGGCAAGAGACCCAGTACTTC. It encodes CASSPGTSGGRQETQYF.

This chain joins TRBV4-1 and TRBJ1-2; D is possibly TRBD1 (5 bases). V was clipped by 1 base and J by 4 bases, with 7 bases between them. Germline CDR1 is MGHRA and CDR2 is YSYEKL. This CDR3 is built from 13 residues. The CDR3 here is CASSQGGAYGYTF. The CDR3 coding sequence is TGCGCCAGCAGCCAAGGGGGCGCCTATGGCTACACCTTC.

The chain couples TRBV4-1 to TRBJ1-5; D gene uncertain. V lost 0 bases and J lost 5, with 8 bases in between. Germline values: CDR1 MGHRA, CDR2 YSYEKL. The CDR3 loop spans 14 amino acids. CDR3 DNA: TGCGCCAGCAGCCAAGATTTAAGGGATCAGCCCCAGCATTTT. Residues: CASSQDLRDQPQHF.

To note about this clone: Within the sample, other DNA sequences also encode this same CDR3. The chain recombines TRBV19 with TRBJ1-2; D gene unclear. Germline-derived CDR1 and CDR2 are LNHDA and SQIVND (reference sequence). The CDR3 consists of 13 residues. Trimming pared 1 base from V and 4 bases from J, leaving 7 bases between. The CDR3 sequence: CASSIVSGYGYTF. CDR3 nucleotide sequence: TGTGCCAGTAGTATAGTTTCCGGCTATGGCTACACCTTC.

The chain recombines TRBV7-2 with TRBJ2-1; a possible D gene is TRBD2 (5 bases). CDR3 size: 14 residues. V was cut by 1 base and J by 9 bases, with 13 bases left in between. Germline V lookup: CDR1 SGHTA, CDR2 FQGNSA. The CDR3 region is CASSLGALGGEQFF. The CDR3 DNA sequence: TGTGCCAGCAGCTTAGGGGCACTAGGTGGTGAGCAGTTCTTC. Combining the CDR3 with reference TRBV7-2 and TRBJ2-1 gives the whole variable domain GAGVSQSPSNKVTEKGKDVELRCDPISGHTALYWYRQSLGQGLEFLIYFQGNSAPDKSGLPSDRFSAERTGGSVSTLTIQRTQQEDSAVYLCASSLGALGGEQFFGPGTRLTVL.

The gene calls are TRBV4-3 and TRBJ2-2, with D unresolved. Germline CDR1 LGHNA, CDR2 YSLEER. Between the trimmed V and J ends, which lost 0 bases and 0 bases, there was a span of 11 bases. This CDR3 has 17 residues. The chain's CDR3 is CASSQDLSVANTGELFF. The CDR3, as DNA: TGCGCCAGCAGCCAAGATCTCAGCGTCGCGAACACCGGGGAGCTGTTTTTT.

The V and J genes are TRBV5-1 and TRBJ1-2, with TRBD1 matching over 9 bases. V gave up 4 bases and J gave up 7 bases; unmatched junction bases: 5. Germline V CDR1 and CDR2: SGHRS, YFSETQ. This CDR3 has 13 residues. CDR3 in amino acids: CASSGDRVGGYTF. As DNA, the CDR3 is TGCGCCAGCAGCGGGGACAGGGTGGGTGGCTACACCTTC.

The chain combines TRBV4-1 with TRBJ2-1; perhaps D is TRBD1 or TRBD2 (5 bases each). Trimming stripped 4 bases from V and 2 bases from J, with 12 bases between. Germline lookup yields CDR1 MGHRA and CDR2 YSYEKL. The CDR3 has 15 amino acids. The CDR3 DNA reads TGCGCCAGCAGCCCGGGACGGATACCCTACAATGAGCAGTTCTTC. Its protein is CASSPGRIPYNEQFF.

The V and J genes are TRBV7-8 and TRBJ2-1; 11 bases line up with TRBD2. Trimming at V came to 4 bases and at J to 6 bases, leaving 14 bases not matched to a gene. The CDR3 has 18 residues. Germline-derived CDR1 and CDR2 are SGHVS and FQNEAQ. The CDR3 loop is CASSSPTLAGGRGNEQFF. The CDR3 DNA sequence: TGTGCCAGCAGCTCGCCCACCCTAGCGGGGGGCCGAGGCAATGAGCAGTTCTTC.

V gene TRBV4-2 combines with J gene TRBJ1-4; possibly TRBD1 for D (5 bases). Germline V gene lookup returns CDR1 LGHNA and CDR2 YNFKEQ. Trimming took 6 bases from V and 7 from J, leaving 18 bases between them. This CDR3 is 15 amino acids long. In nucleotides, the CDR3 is TGTGCCAGCAGAGTCAGTGGGGGAAGGAGTGAAAAACTGTTTTTT. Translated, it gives CASRVSGGRSEKLFF.

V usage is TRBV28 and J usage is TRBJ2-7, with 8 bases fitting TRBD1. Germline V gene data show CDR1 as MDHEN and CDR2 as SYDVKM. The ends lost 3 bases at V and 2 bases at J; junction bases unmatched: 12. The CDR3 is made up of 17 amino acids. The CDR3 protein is CASSFLRQGNGAYEQYF. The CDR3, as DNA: TGTGCCAGCAGTTTTCTTAGACAGGGGAATGGGGCCTACGAGCAGTACTTC.

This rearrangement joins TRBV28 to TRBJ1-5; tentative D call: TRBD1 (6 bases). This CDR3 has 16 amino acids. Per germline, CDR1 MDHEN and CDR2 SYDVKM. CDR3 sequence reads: CATSKAGRGLDQPQHF. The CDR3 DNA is TGTGCAACCTCCAAGGCCGGCAGGGGATTGGATCAGCCCCAGCATTTT.

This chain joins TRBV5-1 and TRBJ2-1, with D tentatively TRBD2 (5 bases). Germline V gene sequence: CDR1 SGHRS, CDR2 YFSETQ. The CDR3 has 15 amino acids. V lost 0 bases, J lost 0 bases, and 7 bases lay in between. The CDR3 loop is CASSLAGSSYNEQFF. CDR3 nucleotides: TGCGCCAGCAGCTTGGCGGGGAGCTCCTACAATGAGCAGTTCTTC.

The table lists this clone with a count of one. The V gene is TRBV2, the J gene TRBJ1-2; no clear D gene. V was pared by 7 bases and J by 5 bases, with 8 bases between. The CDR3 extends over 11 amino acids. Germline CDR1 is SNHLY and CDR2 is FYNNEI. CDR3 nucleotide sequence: TGTGCCAGCATGCAGTATTATGGCTACACCTTC. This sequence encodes CASMQYYGYTF.

CDR3 sequence reads: CASSLGQNNQPQHF. The DNA of the CDR3 is TGTGCCAGCAGCTTGGGACAGAACAATCAGCCCCAGCATTTT. The J gene is TRBJ1-5, the V gene TRBV7-2, with TRBD1 matching 7 bases. CDR1 and CDR2 from the germline V gene are SGHTA and FQGNSA. This CDR3 has 14 amino acids. The V gene end was trimmed by 3 bases and the J gene end by 3 bases; junction bases not matched to a gene: 2.

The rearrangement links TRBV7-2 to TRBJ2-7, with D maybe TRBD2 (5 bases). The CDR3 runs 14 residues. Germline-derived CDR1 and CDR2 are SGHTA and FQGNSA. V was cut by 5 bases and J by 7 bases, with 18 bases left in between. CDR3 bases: TGTGCCAGCAGCCCCGACTATCAATGGGGAGAGCAGTACTTC. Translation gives CASSPDYQWGEQYF. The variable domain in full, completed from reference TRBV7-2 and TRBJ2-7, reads GAGVSQSPSNKVTEKGKDVELRCDPISGHTALYWYRQSLGQGLEFLIYFQGNSAPDKSGLPSDRFSAERTGGSVSTLTIQRTQQEDSAVYLCASSPDYQWGEQYFGPGTRLTVT.

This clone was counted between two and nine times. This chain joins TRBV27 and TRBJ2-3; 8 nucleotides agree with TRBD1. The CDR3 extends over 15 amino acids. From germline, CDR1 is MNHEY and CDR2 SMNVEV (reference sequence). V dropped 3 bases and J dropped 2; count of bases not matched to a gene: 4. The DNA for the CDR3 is TGTGCCAGCAGTTTTGGGACAGGTTACACAGATACGCAGTATTTT. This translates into CASSFGTGYTDTQYF.